One and the same sample provided the 11 T cell receptor beta chains below, sequenced in a study of blood T cell repertoires in COVID-19. Libraries were prepared by immunoSEQ multiplex PCR; TCRdb keeps only in-frame clonotypes and omits some of them. Of 150,000 to 200,000 clones in the sample, under 90% were seen once. Material for sequencing was peripheral blood. The receptors stem from a woman in her 70s with COVID-19, enrolled during active disease.

The CDR3 sequence: CASSQGASGSYEQYV. Here the CDR3 DNA reads TGTGCCAGCAGCCAAGGGGCTAGCGGGTCCTACGAGCAGTACGTC. The J gene is TRBJ2-7, the V gene TRBV3-1 (or the pseudogene TRBV3-2), with TRBD2 matching 8 bases. Per germline, CDR1 LGHDT and CDR2 YNNKEL (reference sequence). There are 15 residues in the CDR3. V was pared by 1 base and J by 1 base, with 3 bases of the junction left unmatched.

The rearrangement joins TRBV6-1 to TRBJ2-7; 8 nucleotides line up with TRBD2. Germline lookup yields CDR1 MNHNS and CDR2 SASEGT. The CDR3 covers 14 residues. V lost 3 bases to trimming and J lost 0 bases; unmatched junction nucleotides: 1. The CDR3 spells CASSDGLASYEQYF. CDR3 nucleotides: TGTGCCAGCAGTGACGGACTAGCCTCCTACGAGCAGTACTTC.

This chain uses TRBV28 with TRBJ1-3; D gene uncertain. The V gene's germline CDR1 is MDHEN and CDR2 SYDVKM. V was shortened by 4 bases and J by 0 bases, with 7 bases between the two germline ends. The CDR3 contains 14 residues. CDR3 DNA sequence: TGTGCCAGCAGTTCACATGCCTCTGGAAACACCATATATTTT. Encoded protein: CASSSHASGNTIYF. The whole variable domain, filled in from reference TRBV28 and TRBJ1-3, reads DVKVTQSSRYLVKRTGEKVFLECVQDMDHENMFWYRQDPGLGLRLIYFSYDVKMKEKGDIPEGYSVSREKKERFSLILESASTNQTSMYLCASSSHASGNTIYFGEGSWLTVV.

V usage is TRBV29-1 and J usage is TRBJ2-7; 7 positions match TRBD2. Germline CDR1 SQVTM, CDR2 ANQGSEA. V gave up 4 bases and J gave up 3 bases; unmatched junction bases: 6. The CDR3 has 13 amino acids. The CDR3 region is CSVAGRGNYEQYF. In DNA, the CDR3 is TGCAGCGTTGCAGGGAGGGGCAACTACGAGCAGTACTTC.

This rearrangement joins TRBV2 to TRBJ2-3; D not certain. Germline CDR1 and CDR2: SNHLY and FYNNEI. V was trimmed by 1 base and J by 5 bases, leaving 7 bases between them. This CDR3 is built from 13 residues. The CDR3 nucleotides are TGTGCCAGCAGTGAAGGGAGAGGAGATACGCAGTATTTT. Translating it yields CASSEGRGDTQYF.

V gene TRBV27 combines with J gene TRBJ2-2; 12 bases agree with TRBD2. Germline assignment: CDR1 MNHEY and CDR2 SMNVEV (reference sequence). V dropped 1 base and J dropped 7; count of bases not matched to a gene: 4. The CDR3 consists of 16 residues. CDR3 region: CASSLWASGRVGELFF. The CDR3 region has the DNA TGTGCCAGCAGTTTATGGGCTAGCGGGAGGGTCGGGGAGCTGTTTTTT.

The chain has TRBV5-1 and TRBJ2-5; TRBD2 agrees at 16 bases. This CDR3 has 18 amino acids. Per germline, CDR1 SGHRS and CDR2 YFSETQ. V dropped 0 bases and J dropped 2; count of bases not matched to a gene: 4. CDR3 nucleotide sequence: TGCGCCAGCAGCTTGGCCCCGGGACTAGCGGGAGGGCAAGAGACCCAGTACTTC. This gives the protein CASSLAPGLAGGQETQYF.

This clone was recorded a few times. The genes are TRBV19 and TRBJ1-1, with D possibly being TRBD1 (5 bases). Between the trimmed V and J ends, which lost 7 bases and 5 bases, there was a span of 14 bases. From germline, CDR1 is LNHDA and CDR2 SQIVND (reference sequence). The CDR3 runs 13 residues. The CDR3 loop is CASNGGVYTEAFF. The DNA of the CDR3 is TGTGCCAGTAACGGGGGGGTGTATACTGAAGCTTTCTTT.

This clone was seen a single time. Other DNA sequences from this sample encode an identical CDR3 as well. The V gene is TRBV5-1, the J gene TRBJ2-7, with D uncertain. With 4 bases removed from V and 4 bases from J, the gap between germline ends came to 9 bases. CDR3 length: 12 residues. The germline V gene encodes CDR1 SGHRS and CDR2 YFSETQ. The CDR3 loop reads CASSPTAYEQYF. The CDR3 DNA reads as TGCGCCAGCAGCCCTACAGCTTACGAGCAGTACTTC.

The gene calls are TRBV7-9 and TRBJ1-5, with 9 bases identical to TRBD1. J gave up 4 bases and V 1 base, and 8 bases lay outside the gene matches. The CDR3 loop spans 17 amino acids. CDR1 and CDR2 from the germline V gene are SEHNR and FQNEAQ (reference sequence). CDR3 nucleotides: TGTGCCAGCAGCTTAGACTGGGGACAGGGCGGGAATCAGCCCCAGCATTTT. Encoded protein: CASSLDWGQGGNQPQHF.

This sequence joins TRBV7-8 and TRBJ1-1; 8 bases fit TRBD1. CDR1 is SGHVS, CDR2 FQNEAQ, per germline. With V trimmed by 0 bases and J by 1 base, 1 base remained unmatched. This CDR3 is built from 15 residues. CDR3 sequence (DNA): TGTGCCAGCAGCTTAGCGGGACAGGCGAACACTGAAGCTTTCTTT. Amino acid sequence: CASSLAGQANTEAFF.